This paragraph reports one T cell receptor (beta chain). Its target antigen remains unknown. The record has no base qualities; no much larger clone is one base away. This entry belongs to a study of cytomegalovirus exposure and HLA in healthy donors (dated by TCRdb to about 2017). Regarding the research as a whole: According to an earlier analysis of several hundred of the donors, about 179 million T cells yielded over 90 million unique TCR beta sequences and about 300 Gb of sequence data. A separate validation cohort of 100 to 150 different subjects was used in addition to the roughly 670-subject first cohort. The study aimed to test whether signatures of past pathogen exposure could be identified by cataloging public T cell receptors. In the later analysis, no new phenotypic data were used to find candidate immune exposures; instead, reliance was placed on TCR beta sequences and their occurrence across donors. Using immunosequencing, the study profiled T cell repertoires from 550 to 750 subjects and related those repertoires to cytomegalovirus serostatus. Because of strong linkage in the cohort, four to six DR-DQ haplotypes were treated as single units for association and clustering. Both class I and class II loci were covered by HLA typing, at four-digit resolution. Among roughly 400 genotyped donors of the cohort, an average of approximately 240,000 unique TCR beta nucleotide sequences was sequenced per donor, of which approximately 18% were non-productive. Every discovery cohort repertoire had been produced on one sequencing platform. Typing coverage differed by locus: A, B, C, DRB1 and DQB1 were typed in about 629-640 donors, DQA1 in 522, DPA1 in 600 to 610, and DPB1 in approximately 450. The genetic ancestry cluster associated with self-reported Caucasian donors included about 81% of the roughly 400 genotyped donors. In a later genetic analysis, genome-wide SNP genotypes for about three fifths of the 666 donors were used, and that subset was treated as a discovery cohort. Donor age, sex, ethnicity and CMV serostatus were compiled together with the repertoire data. A later analysis re-analyzed previously published TCR beta repertoires from hundreds of donors and added high-resolution HLA genotyping to study TCR occurrence patterns. High-throughput TCR immunosequencing, statistical association of individual TCRs with disease status, and machine learning were combined to predict cytomegalovirus infection status. An earlier analysis of approximately 630 of the donors applied high-throughput TCR beta sequencing to assess whether each TCR beta V gene segment acted as functional or pseudogenic. Around 300 gigabases of sequencing data and approximately 84 million unique TCR sequences were included in an early release covering roughly 600 HLA-typed donors.

The library was obtained by the immunoSEQ multiplex PCR assay. For the multiplex PCR, a mixture combining 60 forward primers for TCR Vbeta segments and 13 reverse primers for TCR Jbeta segments was used. The CDR3 region of rearranged TCR beta genes was amplified from genomic DNA with a multiplex PCR assay. Amplified TCR beta libraries were sequenced as 87-base-pair reads on the Illumina HiSeq System. Under the source paper's analysis protocol: In a later analysis, about 80 million unique TCR beta chains were counted across the 500 to 700 repertoires, and around 10 million of these chains were shared by at least two donors. Raw reads were error-corrected and collapsed into unique sequences with a nearest-neighbor algorithm that merged closely related sequences to remove PCR and sequencing errors. V, D and J gene segments were assigned by aligning CDR3 sequences to IMGT reference sequences. Each retained sequence needed at least a six-nucleotide match to both a V gene segment and a J gene segment. Rearrangements were classified as productive when the CDR3 lacked stop codons and remained in frame with V and J, and all other rearrangements were classified as non-productive. CDR3 was defined according to IMGT convention as the region running from the second conserved V-encoded cysteine to the conserved J-encoded phenylalanine. The earlier analysis of 450 to 750 of the donors excluded any sequence lacking an unambiguous match to a single V gene segment. In an earlier analysis of around 590 of the donors, a V segment was called functional when productive rearrangements were above 56.7%, and segregating when the standard deviation between donors exceeded 5%. A statistical classification framework was built for diagnosing cytomegalovirus status from the catalog of TCR beta chain sequences. In a later analysis, TCR nucleotide sequences were compared against IMGT/GENE-DB human TR gene sequences so that V and J genes could be assigned. In a later analysis, CDR3 sequences and most-parsimonious VDJ recombination scenarios were assigned using the TCRdist pipeline. A later analysis defined each TCR beta chain by its CDR3 amino acid sequence plus V-gene family, and excluded reads lacking a unique V-gene family. In a later analysis, around 650 highly shared, low-generation-probability nucleotide sequences were removed to address suspected cross-contamination and a sequencing artifact. In a later analysis, a clonal expansion index was calculated for each public chain from normalized within-repertoire ranks of inferred template counts. In a later analysis, generation probabilities were computed using a VDJ recombination model fitted to out-of-frame rearrangements, and the results were checked against IGoR. In a later analysis, hypergeometric tests were used to score TCR-TCR, TCR-HLA and TCR-CMV co-occurrence, with a repertoire-size bias correction applied to TCR pairs. False discovery rates were estimated in a later analysis by permuting HLA or CMV assignments 20 times. In a later analysis, co-occurring TCRs were grouped using DBSCAN, with TCRdist sequence similarity added in when clustering inside HLA-allele-positive subsets. For co-occurrence clustering, repertoires with fewer than 30,000 or more than 120,000 public chains were excluded, along with five or six repertoires with anomalous nucleotide sharing. What TCRdb holds here is the immuneACCESS table cut down to in-frame rearrangements. Part of the clones is not present; checked against another copy, under half of the missing clones reflect an unresolved V gene, and the others are unexplained. That table supplies the V and J calls and clone size; D and trimming were determined from the DNA. The sample has about 190,000 clones on record, 70% to 75% of them singletons. Under 5% of the sample goes to the ten largest clones.

The CDR3 measures 13 amino acids from cysteine to phenylalanine. Here the CDR3 DNA is all that survives: 39 bases in frame from base 1. The germline V gene sets CDR1 to ENHRY and CDR2 to SYGVKD. The germline V and J ends show losses of 8 bases and 2 bases respectively, and no gene match explains 1 base of the junction. Broad study findings and their caveats: The sequencing pipeline was judged likely to have produced a cluster of highly shared sequence variants as a technical artifact. It was suggested by the authors that the approach could potentially be generalized to other disease states and immunological phenotypes. In a later genetic analysis, fewer N-insertions in productive TCRs were reported among donors in an Asian-associated ancestry cluster than the roughly 640-donor mean. Cytomegalovirus status was reported to be diagnosed by the classifier with high specificity and sensitivity in both the original and validation cohorts. A further reported finding was that TCR beta sequences accurately predicted the HLA-A and HLA-B alleles for most subjects in the first cohort. In a later analysis, HLA-associated TCR beta chains showed more clonal expansion and lower generation probabilities than non-associated chains that were equally common. In a later analysis, several top co-occurrence clusters were reported to appear linked to parvovirus B19, influenza, CMV and Epstein-Barr virus. Because HLA typing was unavailable for some donors at each locus, only the typed subset was used in association tests. When HLA alleles, especially DR and DQ, strongly co-occurred, TCR associations were difficult to assign to individual alleles. Linkage disequilibrium might explain the correlated functional status among segregating V segments, but an unknown experimental factor could not be ruled out. A later analysis associated about 18,000 TCR beta sequences with specific HLA alleles at a false discovery rate of 0.05. Across donors, most TCR sequences were observed very rarely, whereas some public TCRs were present in many individuals. The 87-base-pair reads could not distinguish some IMGT-functional V segments, including TRBV6-2 and TRBV6-3, so those segments were excluded. In a later analysis, the rate of TCR association differed among HLA loci, with DRB1 alleles having the most associated TCRs and HLA-C alleles having the fewest. In vitro tests confirmed that three of the cytomegalovirus-associated TCR beta chains recognize cytomegalovirus antigens. Approximately 16 rarely observed V segments, including chromosome 9 orphons, were excluded from the earlier analysis of several hundred of the donors because counts were too low. Broadly in line with IMGT annotations, most TCR beta V segments showed up in productive rearrangements about 87% or about 30% of the time in an earlier analysis of about 500 of the donors. Only TCR beta chains were sequenced in this cohort, and the absence of alpha or paired-chain data limited detectable features. Sequencing depth was assumed to be roughly uniform across donors in the presence/absence analyses, though that assumption may not hold. CMV serostatus was the only immune exposure information available for the cohort. In the study, about 150 TCR beta chains were listed as associated with cytomegalovirus. An association between a missense DCLRE1C variant and V-gene and J-gene trimming of TCR beta chains was found in a later genetic analysis and replicated in an independent cohort. Most CMV-associated TCR beta chains appeared to be HLA-restricted in a later analysis, and the HLA associations seemed to be driven largely by CMV exposure.

The cohort was made up of 500 to 850 healthy bone marrow donors. All cohort members were sampled while nominally healthy, although unrecorded immune exposures were likely present. The donor tested CMV seropositive, placing the donor among the 290 or so seropositive members of the cohort. Each donor provided a peripheral blood sample, and peripheral blood mononuclear cells were used for TCR beta sequencing. The Qiagen DNeasy Blood Extraction Kit was used to extract genomic DNA from the blood cell samples. The receptor was derived from a man aged 25-45 years in good health and CMV-seropositive. This chain is built from TRBV10-3 and TRBJ2-7, with TRBD2 matching 12 junction bases. Sequencing input: PBMCs. The bases are TGTGCCATCGGACTAGCGGGGACCTACGAGCAGTACTTC. It codes for CAIGLAGTYEQYF.